Listed here are 5 T cell receptor beta chains from one sample, sequenced in a study of T cells after posttransplantation cyclophosphamide. Here immunoSEQ multiplex PCR was the method, and the copy in TCRdb shows in-frame clones only, minus some. The sample has more than 4,000 clones, 60% to 80% seen once. Busulfan-fludarabine conditioning, marrow transplant, and cyclophosphamide on days +3 and +4 were administered. The sequenced sample was PBMCs, obtained about 29 days after a stem cell transplant with posttransplant cyclophosphamide. The receptors stem from a male patient aged 45-60 years who received an allogeneic stem cell transplant from an unrelated donor, was CMV-positive, and had acute GVHD only. Among the T cells, some may be from the graft donor.

The chain uses TRBV28 and TRBJ1-1; D unclear. The V end was cut by 4 bases, the J end by 3 bases, with 12 bases between. The CDR3 is made up of 14 amino acids. Looked up from germline, CDR1 is MDHEN and CDR2 is SYDVKM. The CDR3: CASSSVTVYTEAFF. The CDR3 region has the DNA TGTGCCAGCAGTTCTGTGACTGTGTACACTGAAGCTTTCTTT.

The V call is TRBV30, the J call TRBJ1-6, with D hard to call. The CDR3 has 13 amino acids. V lost 0 bases and J lost 7, with 7 bases in between. Germline lookup yields CDR1 GTSNPN and CDR2 SVGIG (reference sequence). The CDR3 spells CAWSVTENSPLHF. The CDR3 bases are TGTGCCTGGAGTGTTACCGAGAATTCACCCCTCCACTTT.

The chain joins TRBV4-1 to TRBJ2-1; perhaps TRBD2 as D (6 bases). Per the germline V gene, CDR1 is MGHRA and CDR2 is YSYEKL. V gave up 1 base and J gave up 4 bases, with 14 bases separating them. The CDR3 runs to 16 residues. In DNA, the CDR3 is TGCGCCAGCAGCCAAGGCTATAGCGGTACTTACAATGAGCAGTTCTTC. This codes for CASSQGYSGTYNEQFF.

The rearrangement uses TRBV30 and TRBJ1-2, with unresolved D. This CDR3 is built from 11 residues. Trimming left V 0 bases short and J 10 bases short, with 9 bases between. CDR1 is GTSNPN, CDR2 SVGIG, per germline (reference sequence). CDR3 sequence: CAWSVSPLYTF. The CDR3 nucleotides are TGTGCCTGGAGTGTATCCCCCCTCTACACCTTC.

The genes are TRBV28 and TRBJ1-2; no clear D. Germline values: CDR1 MDHEN, CDR2 SYDVKM. CDR3 length: 14 amino acids. V was pared by 2 bases and J by 1 base, with 8 bases between. CDR3 amino acids: CASSLVGVNYGYTF. CDR3 bases: TGTGCCAGCAGTTTAGTAGGAGTTAACTATGGCTACACCTTC.